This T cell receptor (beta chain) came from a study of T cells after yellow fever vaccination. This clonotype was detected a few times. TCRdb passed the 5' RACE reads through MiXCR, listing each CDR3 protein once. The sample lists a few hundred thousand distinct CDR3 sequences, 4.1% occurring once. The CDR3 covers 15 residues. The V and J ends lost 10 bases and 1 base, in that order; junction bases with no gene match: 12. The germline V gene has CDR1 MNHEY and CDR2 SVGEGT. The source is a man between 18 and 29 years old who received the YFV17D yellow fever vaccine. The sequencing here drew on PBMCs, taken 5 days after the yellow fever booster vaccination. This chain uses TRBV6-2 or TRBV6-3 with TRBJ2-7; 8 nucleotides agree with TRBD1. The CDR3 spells CATFQGAMSSYEQYF. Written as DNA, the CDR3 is TGTGCCACCTTCCAGGGGGCGATGAGTTCCTACGAGCAGTACTTC.